Described below is a single T cell receptor (beta chain) sequence and its context. The antigen is unknown. Researchers isolated total RNA from whole blood without sorting T cells. Per the germline V gene, CDR1 is PRHDT and CDR2 is FYEKMQ (reference sequence). The CDR3 covers 15 residues. From its re-call of the 5' RACE reads, TCRdb lists each CDR3 protein once, without DNA. Listed are about 150,000 distinct CDR3 sequences; roughly 1.2% falls within the top ten. These data originate in a study of monozygotic twins with inflammatory bowel disease. Study-level findings and limits: No difference in repertoire similarity was seen between concordant and discordant twins, possibly because power was limited. Healthy twins shared more clonotypes with others than IBD patients, most markedly active ones.

The sample comprised blood. The TCR comes from a human donor with ulcerative colitis or Crohn's disease, or a healthy co-twin of an affected twin (not recorded which). The genes are TRBV13 and TRBJ2-7; there is no DNA to check the TCRdb D call of TRBD1. CDR3 sequence reads: CASTRGTGGSYEQYF.